These 29 T cell receptor beta chains were all obtained from the same sample, sequenced in a study of blood T cell repertoires in COVID-19. The method was immunoSEQ multiplex PCR; TCRdb's version includes in-frame clones alone and lacks a portion of them. The sample lists tens of thousands of clones; 87% were seen once. Sequenced: peripheral blood. These receptors came from a male donor with acute or convalescent COVID-19.

This clone appeared a single time. V is TRBV6-1 and J is TRBJ1-3, with D maybe TRBD1 (6 bases). The length of the CDR3 is 17 residues. Trimming left V 4 bases short and J 0 bases short, with 16 bases between. Germline CDR1 and CDR2: MNHNS and SASEGT. CDR3 sequence: CASSARQATYSGNTIYF. The CDR3 region has the DNA TGTGCCAGCAGTGCCCGACAGGCGACCTACTCTGGAAACACCATATATTTT.

CDR3 residues: CASSVAGQGAKTEAFF. CDR3 nucleotides: TGTGCCAGCAGCGTAGCGGGACAGGGGGCTAAGACTGAAGCTTTCTTT. The rearrangement joins TRBV9 to TRBJ1-1; 12 bases map to TRBD1. Germline loops: CDR1 SGDLS, CDR2 YYNGEE. The CDR3 covers 16 residues. Germline trimming cut 0 bases from V and 5 bases from J; bases unmatched to any gene: 5.

This rearrangement joins TRBV24-1 to TRBJ2-3; 9 nucleotides align to TRBD1. J was trimmed by 1 base and V by 4 bases; bases with no gene match: 5. The length of the CDR3 is 16 residues. Germline CDR1 is KGHDR and CDR2 is SFDVKD. The DNA of the CDR3 is TGTGCCACCAGTGAATACAGGGGGCGCGGCACAGATACGCAGTATTTT. Translating gives CATSEYRGRGTDTQYF.

This rearrangement joins TRBV9 to TRBJ2-7; 8 nucleotides match TRBD2. This CDR3 is 14 amino acids long. The trim removed 7 bases at V and 0 bases at J, leaving 6 bases unmatched. Germline CDR1 SGDLS, CDR2 YYNGEE. As DNA, the CDR3 is TGTGCCAGCCTAGCGGGCCCGTACTCCTACGAGCAGTACTTC. Translating gives CASLAGPYSYEQYF.

This chain joins TRBV15 and TRBJ2-2; D possibly corresponds to TRBD2 (5 bases). Germline V gene sequence: CDR1 LNHNV, CDR2 YYDKDF (reference sequence). The CDR3 length is 16 residues. The V gene lost 1 base and the J gene lost 2 bases, with 11 bases spanning the gap. The CDR3 nucleotides read TGTGCCACCAGCAGAGTCAGGACGGGAAACACCGGGGAGCTGTTTTTT. Its protein product is CATSRVRTGNTGELFF.

The chain recombines TRBV12-5 with TRBJ2-1; 8 bases fit TRBD2. The CDR3 length is 14 residues. V shed 9 bases, J shed 4 bases, and the junction held 8 bases outside the gene matches. The germline CDR1 and CDR2 sequences are LGHNT and FRNRAP. Here the CDR3 reads CARNAGGPYNEQFF. The CDR3 region has the DNA TGTGCTAGGAACGCGGGGGGACCGTACAATGAGCAGTTCTTC. Supplemented by reference TRBV12-5 and TRBJ2-1, the full variable domain reads DARVTQTPRHKVTEMGQEVTMRCQPILGHNTVFWYRQTMMQGLELLAYFRNRAPLDDSGMPKDRFSAEMPDATLATLKIQPSEPRDSAVYFCARNAGGPYNEQFFGPGTRLTVL.

The chain employs TRBV3-1 (or the pseudogene TRBV3-2) and TRBJ2-2; 9 bases are a match to TRBD2. The CDR3 is made up of 17 amino acids. V lost 6 bases and J lost 0; bases outside the gene matches: 8. Per the germline V gene, CDR1 is LGHDT and CDR2 is YNNKEL (reference sequence). The CDR3 region has the DNA TGTGCCAGCAGTCGGTTTAGCGGGGGCTCGAACACCGGGGAGCTGTTTTTT. This translates into CASSRFSGGSNTGELFF.

CDR3 nucleotides: TGTGCCAGCAGCTTCAGATCTGGGGGGTCCCGCACAGATACGCAGTATTTT. Its protein product is CASSFRSGGSRTDTQYF. The J gene is TRBJ2-3, the V gene TRBV4-2; TRBD2 might be the D (6 bases). From germline, CDR1 is LGHNA and CDR2 YNFKEQ. Trimming cost V 5 bases and J 1 base, with 19 bases left between them. The CDR3 runs 17 residues.

The chain recombines TRBV5-4 with TRBJ2-1; 7 positions match TRBD1. The CDR3 is 14 amino acids. Germline trimming cut 2 bases from V and 4 bases from J; bases unmatched to any gene: 3. Germline V gene sequence: CDR1 SGHNT, CDR2 YYREEE (reference sequence). The CDR3 DNA reads TGTGCCAGCAGCTTACCCAGGGGGTACAATGAGCAGTTCTTC. Translated: CASSLPRGYNEQFF.

V usage is TRBV6-1 and J usage is TRBJ2-1; TRBD1 agrees at 7 bases. The J segment lost 2 bases and the V segment lost 3 bases, leaving 10 bases of the junction unmatched. The length of the CDR3 is 17 residues. Germline V lookup: CDR1 MNHNS, CDR2 SASEGT. CDR3 loop: CASSELSGGIAYNEQFF. The CDR3 DNA reads TGTGCCAGCAGTGAGCTCTCAGGGGGTATAGCCTACAATGAGCAGTTCTTC.

The table lists this clone with a few counts. This chain links TRBV29-1 with TRBJ2-5; TRBD1 is a possible D gene (5 bases). The CDR3 runs to 12 residues. Trimming took 8 bases from V and 5 from J, leaving 15 bases between them. Germline V CDR1 and CDR2: SQVTM, ANQGSEA. CDR3 sequence reads: CSTSAGHETQYF. The CDR3 DNA follows: TGCAGCACCTCGGCAGGGCACGAGACCCAGTACTTC.

This chain joins TRBV6-2 or TRBV6-3 and TRBJ2-1; 9 bases match TRBD2. The CDR3 consists of 14 residues. V was pared by 3 bases and J by 6 bases, with 3 bases of the junction left unmatched. CDR1 MNHEY and CDR2 SVGEGT come from the germline V gene. CDR3 protein: CASSYLAGFNEQFF. The CDR3 region has the DNA TGTGCCAGCAGTTATCTAGCGGGATTCAATGAGCAGTTCTTC.

The V gene is TRBV15, the J gene TRBJ1-2; 7 positions match TRBD1. The CDR3 is 15 amino acids. After removal of 1 base from V and 5 bases from J, the junction contained 7 bases not matched to a gene. CDR1 is LNHNV and CDR2 is YYDKDF in the germline V gene (reference sequence). The CDR3 DNA reads as TGTGCCACCAGCAGAGTTAGGGACAGTGCGTATGGCTACACCTTC. This translates into CATSRVRDSAYGYTF.

This clone was seen only once. CDR3 sequence (DNA): TGTGCCACCTCGACAGAGTTTAAGCAGTACTTC. Residues: CATSTEFKQYF. The rearrangement joins TRBV5-4 to TRBJ2-7, with a tentative D call TRBD1 (5 bases). The CDR3 covers 11 residues. From germline, CDR1 is SGHNT and CDR2 YYREEE (reference sequence). Between the trimmed V and J ends, which lost 9 bases and 8 bases, there was a span of 15 bases.

The rearrangement joins TRBV2 to TRBJ2-3, with TRBD1 matching 11 bases. Germline CDR1 reads SNHLY; CDR2 reads FYNNEI. CDR3 size: 13 residues. Losses at the gene ends were 8 bases for V and 3 bases for J; bases not matched to a gene: 1. CDR3 DNA sequence: TGTGCCAGCGGGACAGGGGGAACAGATACGCAGTATTTT. Its protein product is CASGTGGTDTQYF.

The chain couples TRBV7-2 to TRBJ2-2; TRBD2 matches at 8 bases. The CDR3 length is 16 residues. Trimming removed 1 base from V and 3 bases from J; junction bases left unmatched: 4. Germline values: CDR1 SGHTA, CDR2 FQGNSA. CDR3 residues: CASSLVGGGYTGELFF. For the CDR3, the DNA is TGTGCCAGCAGCTTAGTGGGCGGGGGGTACACCGGGGAGCTGTTTTTT.

This clone has just a few counts. The gene calls are TRBV5-1 and TRBJ2-1, with D uncertain. The CDR3 consists of 12 residues. V lost 3 bases, J lost 10 bases, and 11 bases lay in between. Germline lookup yields CDR1 SGHRS and CDR2 YFSETQ. Here the CDR3 DNA reads TGCGCCAGCAGCTCTTCCATGAGGGAGCAGTTCTTC. Protein: CASSSSMREQFF.

This clone occurred once. The rearrangement joins TRBV6-5 to TRBJ1-1; perhaps TRBD1 as D (6 bases). Trimming pared 3 bases from V and 1 base from J, leaving 12 bases between. The CDR3 is 15 amino acids. Germline V gene lookup returns CDR1 MNHEY and CDR2 SVGAGI. The CDR3: CASSYGGGGNTEAFF. The CDR3 nucleotides read TGTGCCAGCAGTTATGGGGGAGGGGGGAACACTGAAGCTTTCTTT.

This clone turned up a few times. The chain combines TRBV13 with TRBJ1-6; 7 nucleotides agree with TRBD1. V lost 5 bases, J lost 11 bases, and 12 bases stayed unmatched. The CDR3 runs to 15 residues. Germline values: CDR1 PRHDT, CDR2 FYEKMQ (reference sequence). CDR3 in amino acids: CASSRPTSTGAPLHF. As DNA, the CDR3 is TGTGCCAGCAGCCGGCCAACCTCTACAGGGGCACCCCTCCACTTT.

A word on this clone: Other DNA sequences within the sample encode an identical CDR3. The rearrangement links TRBV29-1 to TRBJ1-1, with 10 bases aligning to TRBD1. Germline V gives CDR1 SQVTM, CDR2 ANQGSEA. The CDR3 is 13 amino acids. The V segment lost 1 base and the J segment 4 bases; nucleotides outside the gene matches: 0. The CDR3 coding sequence is TGCAGCGTTGAAGGGACAGGGGGCACTGAAGCTTTCTTT. It yields the protein CSVEGTGGTEAFF.

The chain employs TRBV7-2 and TRBJ1-5; possibly TRBD1 for D (6 bases). V lost 5 bases, J lost 2 bases, and 13 bases lay in between. There are 15 residues in the CDR3. The V gene's germline CDR1 is SGHTA and CDR2 FQGNSA. The CDR3 protein is CASSPGAQRNQPQHF. DNA of the CDR3: TGTGCCAGCAGCCCAGGGGCACAGCGCAATCAGCCCCAGCATTTT.

This clone is a singleton in its sample. The chain is built from TRBV6-1 and TRBJ1-5; 8 bases map to TRBD1. V gave up 3 bases and J gave up 6 bases; unmatched junction bases: 10. CDR1 MNHNS and CDR2 SASEGT come from the germline V gene. There are 16 residues in the CDR3. In DNA, the CDR3 is TGTGCCAGCAGTGACGGACAGGGCGGGCACTTTCAGCCCCAGCATTTT. Protein product: CASSDGQGGHFQPQHF.

The rearrangement uses TRBV30 and TRBJ2-7; 8 nucleotides match TRBD1. Germline assignment: CDR1 GTSNPN and CDR2 SVGIG (reference sequence). The CDR3 contains 14 residues. The V gene end was trimmed by 4 bases and the J gene end by 5 bases; junction bases not matched to a gene: 10. The CDR3, as DNA: TGTGCCTGGATCAAACGGACAGGGTATCACGAGCAGTACTTC. Translating it yields CAWIKRTGYHEQYF.

This chain joins TRBV7-2 and TRBJ1-1; no firm D call. Germline V gene sequence: CDR1 SGHTA, CDR2 FQGNSA. V was cut by 1 base and J by 4 bases, with 10 bases left in between. There are 14 residues in the CDR3. In DNA, the CDR3 is TGTGCCAGCAGCTTAGATCAGGACTCCACTGAAGCTTTCTTT. Translation gives CASSLDQDSTEAFF.

This clone has only one observation. This rearrangement joins TRBV10-3 to TRBJ1-1; the D gene is possibly TRBD1 (6 bases). The CDR3 runs to 15 residues. Trimming pared 6 bases from V and 0 bases from J, leaving 14 bases between. The germline gives CDR1 ENHRY, CDR2 SYGVKD. The CDR3 spells CAISPDRHLNTEAFF. The CDR3, as DNA: TGTGCCATCAGCCCGGACAGACATTTGAACACTGAAGCTTTCTTT.

This clone showed up just once. The chain links TRBV6-2 or TRBV6-3 to TRBJ2-1; possible D gene TRBD2, 5 bases. Germline assignment: CDR1 MNHEY and CDR2 SVGEGT. This CDR3 contains 12 residues. Trimming pared 5 bases from V and 7 bases from J, leaving 9 bases between. The CDR3 here is CASSRTFNEQFF. As DNA, the CDR3 is TGTGCCAGCAGTAGGACTTTTAATGAGCAGTTCTTC.

This sequence joins TRBV24-1 and TRBJ1-4, with D maybe TRBD1 (6 bases). CDR1 and CDR2 (germline): KGHDR, SFDVKD. This CDR3 is 16 amino acids long. Trimming took off 3 bases at V and 3 bases at J, with 13 bases between the two ends. Written as DNA, the CDR3 is TGTGCCACCAGTGATCCCACAGGGTCCGCTAATGAAAAACTGTTTTTT. Its translation: CATSDPTGSANEKLFF.

J is TRBJ1-6 and V is TRBV9, with 9 bases lining up with TRBD1. Germline loops: CDR1 SGDLS, CDR2 YYNGEE. The CDR3 is 18 residues long. Trimming took 3 bases from V and 7 from J; bases not matched to a gene: 14. The CDR3 spells CASSGARPGQGFNSPLHF. The CDR3 nucleotides are TGTGCCAGCAGCGGGGCACGACCGGGACAGGGATTCAATTCACCCCTCCACTTT. Variable domain in full (rest from reference TRBV9 and TRBJ1-6): DSGVTQTPKHLITATGQRVTLRCSPRSGDLSVYWYQQSLDQGLQFLIQYYNGEERAKGNILERFSAQQFPDLHSELNLSSLELGDSALYFCASSGARPGQGFNSPLHFGNGTRLTVT.

The J gene is TRBJ2-6, the V gene TRBV19; tentatively, D is TRBD2 (6 bases). V lost 9 bases, J lost 0 bases, and 9 bases lay in between. CDR1 is LNHDA and CDR2 is SQIVND in the germline V gene (reference sequence). The CDR3 runs 14 residues. CDR3 sequence reads: CASRGSSGANVLTF. Here the CDR3 DNA reads TGTGCCAGCCGGGGGAGCTCTGGGGCCAACGTCCTGACTTTC.